These T cell receptor beta chains were read from a single sample in a study of PD-1 blockade in classical Hodgkin lymphoma. Sequencing was performed with immunoSEQ multiplex PCR; in TCRdb, only in-frame clones are kept and a portion is missing. The data hold about 19,000 clones, with 84% observed a single time. The sequencing used peripheral blood mononuclear cells (PBMCs), collected at baseline. The receptors derive from a human donor with classical Hodgkin lymphoma. The CDR3 runs from the conserved cysteine through the conserved F or W. Each record gives: V gene, D gene, CDR3 length, clone size, J gene, CDR3 DNA, CDR3 protein. The D gene is left open where the match is weak. Clone size is given for some rows only: seen once, a few or many times, or a class if the clone is expanded.

V gene: TRBV9; D gene: TRBD2; CDR3 length: 15; clone size: NA; J gene: TRBJ2-3; CDR3 DNA: TGTGCCAGCAGCGCGCGGGGGAGTTCGGCAGATACGCAGTATTTT; CDR3 protein: CASSARGSSADTQYF
V gene: TRBV7-6; D gene: NA; CDR3 length: 15; clone size: NA; J gene: TRBJ2-3; CDR3 DNA: TGTGCCAGCAGCTTAGCTAGCGAACGCACAGATACGCAGTATTTT; CDR3 protein: CASSLASERTDTQYF
V gene: TRBV5-1; D gene: NA; CDR3 length: 14; clone size: NA; J gene: TRBJ2-3; CDR3 DNA: TGCGCCAGCAGCTTGGACGGTAGAGGAGATACGCAGTATTTT; CDR3 protein: CASSLDGRGDTQYF
V gene: TRBV15; D gene: NA; CDR3 length: 13; clone size: NA; J gene: TRBJ1-1; CDR3 DNA: TGTGCCACCAGCAGAGAAGGGCAAGGGGGGGCTTTCTTT; CDR3 protein: CATSREGQGGAFF
V gene: TRBV5-6; D gene: NA; CDR3 length: 14; clone size: few; J gene: TRBJ1-1; CDR3 DNA: TGTGCCAGCAGCCGCGTAGGTTCGAACACTGAAGCTTTCTTT; CDR3 protein: CASSRVGSNTEAFF
V gene: TRBV5-1; D gene: NA; CDR3 length: 15; clone size: NA; J gene: TRBJ2-1; CDR3 DNA: TGCGCCAGCAGCGGGGGGCGAAGCCTCCCCAATGAGCAGTTCTTC; CDR3 protein: CASSGGRSLPNEQFF
V gene: TRBV30; D gene: NA; CDR3 length: 15; clone size: NA; J gene: TRBJ2-3; CDR3 DNA: TGTGCCTGGAGTGTAAAGCGCGGTGGCACAGATACGCAGTATTTT; CDR3 protein: CAWSVKRGGTDTQYF
V gene: TRBV19; D gene: TRBD1; CDR3 length: 15; clone size: NA; J gene: TRBJ2-4; CDR3 DNA: TGTGCCAGTAGTACTCGGACAGGGGACCAAAACATTCAGTACTTC; CDR3 protein: CASSTRTGDQNIQYF
V gene: TRBV6-5; D gene: TRBD1; CDR3 length: 15; clone size: NA; J gene: TRBJ1-2; CDR3 DNA: TGTGCCAGCAGCCCTCATAGGACAGGGTTCCGCGGCTACACCTTC; CDR3 protein: CASSPHRTGFRGYTF
V gene: TRBV27; D gene: TRBD2; CDR3 length: 16; clone size: NA; J gene: TRBJ2-1; CDR3 DNA: TGTGCCTCCCAATCAGGGGGGACTAGCGGGAACAATGAGCAGTTCTTC; CDR3 protein: CASQSGGTSGNNEQFF
V gene: TRBV11-2; D gene: TRBD2; CDR3 length: 17; clone size: NA; J gene: TRBJ2-7; CDR3 DNA: TGTGCCAGCAGCCAAGGACTAGCGGTCGGGAGGTCCTACGAGCAGTACTTC; CDR3 protein: CASSQGLAVGRSYEQYF
V gene: TRBV28; D gene: TRBD1; CDR3 length: 19; clone size: NA; J gene: TRBJ1-5; CDR3 DNA: TGTGCCAGCAGTTCCTCGGGACAGGGAATTAAGTTGGGCAATCAGCCCCAGCATTTT; CDR3 protein: CASSSSGQGIKLGNQPQHF
V gene: TRBV7-2; D gene: NA; CDR3 length: 15; clone size: NA; J gene: TRBJ1-5; CDR3 DNA: TGTGCCAGCAGCTCCGCCCGGGGTCGCAATCAGCCCCAGCATTTT; CDR3 protein: CASSSARGRNQPQHF
V gene: TRBV28; D gene: TRBD1; CDR3 length: 14; clone size: once; J gene: TRBJ2-7; CDR3 DNA: TGTGCCAGCAGTTTACAGGGGGAGTTGAACGAGCAGTACTTC; CDR3 protein: CASSLQGELNEQYF
V gene: TRBV4-2; D gene: NA; CDR3 length: 15; clone size: NA; J gene: TRBJ1-3; CDR3 DNA: TGTGCCAGCAGCCCCGATCTAGGTTCTGGAAACACCATATATTTT; CDR3 protein: CASSPDLGSGNTIYF
V gene: TRBV10-3; D gene: NA; CDR3 length: 11; clone size: NA; J gene: TRBJ2-5; CDR3 DNA: TGTGCCATTGGGGGGTGGGAGACCCAGTACTTC; CDR3 protein: CAIGGWETQYF
V gene: TRBV9; D gene: NA; CDR3 length: 14; clone size: NA; J gene: TRBJ1-4; CDR3 DNA: TGTGCCAGCAGGGGGGAAGGGGCCGGTGAAAAACTGTTTTTT; CDR3 protein: CASRGEGAGEKLFF
V gene: TRBV4-2; D gene: NA; CDR3 length: 11; clone size: NA; J gene: TRBJ2-7; CDR3 DNA: TGTGCCAGCAGCCAAGAGGGTAAGCAGTACTTC; CDR3 protein: CASSQEGKQYF
V gene: TRBV27; D gene: NA; CDR3 length: 14; clone size: NA; J gene: TRBJ2-7; CDR3 DNA: TGTGCCAGCAGTTCATACGGACAGTCCTACGAGCAGTACTTC; CDR3 protein: CASSSYGQSYEQYF
V gene: TRBV6-4; D gene: TRBD2; CDR3 length: 16; clone size: NA; J gene: TRBJ2-1; CDR3 DNA: TGTGCCAGCAGTGATCAACGGCGGGGGAGTTACAATGAGCAGTTCTTC; CDR3 protein: CASSDQRRGSYNEQFF